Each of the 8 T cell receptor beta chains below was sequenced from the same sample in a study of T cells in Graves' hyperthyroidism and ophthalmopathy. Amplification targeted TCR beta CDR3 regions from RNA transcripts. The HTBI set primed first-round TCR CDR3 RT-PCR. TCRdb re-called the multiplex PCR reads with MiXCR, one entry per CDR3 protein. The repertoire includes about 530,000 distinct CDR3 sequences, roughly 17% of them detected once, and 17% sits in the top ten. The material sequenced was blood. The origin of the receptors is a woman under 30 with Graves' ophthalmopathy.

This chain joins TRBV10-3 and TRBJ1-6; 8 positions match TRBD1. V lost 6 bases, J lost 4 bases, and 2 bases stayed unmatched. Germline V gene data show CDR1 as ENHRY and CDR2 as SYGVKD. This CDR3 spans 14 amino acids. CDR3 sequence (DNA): TGTGCCATCAGCAGACAGGGGTATAATTCACCCCTCCACTTT. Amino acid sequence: CAISRQGYNSPLHF.

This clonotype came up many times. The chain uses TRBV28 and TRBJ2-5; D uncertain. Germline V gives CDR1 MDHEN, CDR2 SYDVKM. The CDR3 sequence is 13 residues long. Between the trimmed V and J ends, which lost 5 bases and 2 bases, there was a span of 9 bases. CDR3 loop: CASSGREQETQYF. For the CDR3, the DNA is TGTGCCAGCAGTGGAAGGGAACAAGAGACCCAGTACTTC.

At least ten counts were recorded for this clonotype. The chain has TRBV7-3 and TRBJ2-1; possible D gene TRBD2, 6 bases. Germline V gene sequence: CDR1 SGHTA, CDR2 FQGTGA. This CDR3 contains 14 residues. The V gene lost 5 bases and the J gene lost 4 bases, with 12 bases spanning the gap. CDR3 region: CASSPGSGYNEQFF. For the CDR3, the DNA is TGTGCCAGCAGCCCCGGGAGTGGGTACAATGAGCAGTTCTTC.

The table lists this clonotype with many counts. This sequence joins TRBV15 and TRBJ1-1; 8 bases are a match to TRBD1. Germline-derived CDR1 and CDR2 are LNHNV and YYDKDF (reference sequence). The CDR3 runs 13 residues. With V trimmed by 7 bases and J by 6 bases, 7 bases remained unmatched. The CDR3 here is CATTHRGIPEAFF. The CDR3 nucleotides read TGTGCCACCACCCACAGGGGGATCCCTGAAGCTTTCTTT.

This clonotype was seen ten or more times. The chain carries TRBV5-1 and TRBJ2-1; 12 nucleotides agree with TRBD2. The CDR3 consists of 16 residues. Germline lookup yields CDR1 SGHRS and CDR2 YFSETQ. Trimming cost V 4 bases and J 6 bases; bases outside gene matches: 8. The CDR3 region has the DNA TGCGCCAGCAGCAGCTCTAGCGGGAGGGCCGGCAATGAGCAGTTCTTC. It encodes CASSSSSGRAGNEQFF. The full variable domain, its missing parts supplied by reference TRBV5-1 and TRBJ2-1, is KAGVTQTPRYLIKTRGQQVTLSCSPISGHRSVSWYQQTPGQGLQFLFEYFSETQRNKGNFPGRFSGRQFSNSRSEMNVSTLELGDSALYLCASSSSSGRAGNEQFFGPGTRLTVL.

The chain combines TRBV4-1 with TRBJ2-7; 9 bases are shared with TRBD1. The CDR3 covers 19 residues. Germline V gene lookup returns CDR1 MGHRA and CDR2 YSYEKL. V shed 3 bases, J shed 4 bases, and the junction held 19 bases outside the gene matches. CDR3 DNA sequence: TGCGCCAGCAGCCAGTACAAGGGACAGGGTGGGCCTACAGGATACGAGCAGTACTTC. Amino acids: CASSQYKGQGGPTGYEQYF.

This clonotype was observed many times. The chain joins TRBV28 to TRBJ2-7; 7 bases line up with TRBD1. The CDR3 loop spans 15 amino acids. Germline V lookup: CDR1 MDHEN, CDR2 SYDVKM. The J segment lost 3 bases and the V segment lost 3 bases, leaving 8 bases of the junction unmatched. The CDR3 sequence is CASSFPNRGHYEQYF. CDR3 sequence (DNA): TGTGCCAGCAGTTTTCCCAACAGGGGACACTACGAGCAGTACTTC.

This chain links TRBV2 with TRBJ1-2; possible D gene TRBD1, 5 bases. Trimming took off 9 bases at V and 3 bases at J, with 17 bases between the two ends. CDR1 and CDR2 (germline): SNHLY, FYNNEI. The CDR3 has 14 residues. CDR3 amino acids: CARQDNLSDYGYTF. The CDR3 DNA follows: TGTGCCAGACAGGACAACCTCTCTGACTATGGCTACACCTTC.